The entry that follows covers one T cell receptor (beta chain) sequence. Its cognate antigen is unknown. The trim removed 6 bases at V and 4 bases at J, leaving 6 bases unmatched. There are 15 residues in the CDR3. This sample is part of a study of T cells after yellow fever vaccination. On the study more broadly: Fractions containing few cells were prepared with SMART-Seq v4 Ultra Low Input.

Study results and caveats: Most clones from primary vaccination resurfaced after the booster (under 97% CD4, more than 75% CD8). Abundant clonotypes (contaminants from the bulk population) could be present in FACS-sorted repertoires.

Via MiXCR, TCRdb re-called the 5' RACE reads, giving one row per CDR3 protein. The repertoire holds some 400,000 distinct CDR3 sequences, with roughly 6.1% as singletons. The chain joins TRBV12-3 or TRBV12-4 to TRBJ2-1; 10 nucleotides agree with TRBD2. Sequencing used PBMCs, obtained 5 days after the yellow fever booster vaccination. This sequence was found in a man aged 25 to 45 who received the YFV17D yellow fever vaccine. In DNA, the CDR3 is TGTGCCAGCAGACGGACTAGCGGAGATTACAATGAGCAGTTCTTC. Translating it yields CASRRTSGDYNEQFF.